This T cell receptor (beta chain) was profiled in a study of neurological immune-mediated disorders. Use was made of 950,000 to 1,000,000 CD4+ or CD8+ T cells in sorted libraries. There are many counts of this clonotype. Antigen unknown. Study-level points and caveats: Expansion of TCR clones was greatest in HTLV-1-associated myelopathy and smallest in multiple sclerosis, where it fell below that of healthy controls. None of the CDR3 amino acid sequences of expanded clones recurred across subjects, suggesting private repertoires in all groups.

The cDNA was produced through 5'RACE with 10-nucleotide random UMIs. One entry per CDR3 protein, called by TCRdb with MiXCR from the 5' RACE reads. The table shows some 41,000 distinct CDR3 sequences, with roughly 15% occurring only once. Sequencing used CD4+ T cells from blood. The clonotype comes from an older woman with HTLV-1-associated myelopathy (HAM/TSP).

CDR3 nucleotide sequence: TGCGCCAGCAGCCCGGTCCAGGGCCAAGTAGAGCAGTACTTC. Its translation: CASSPVQGQVEQYF. The chain has TRBV5-1 and TRBJ2-7; possible D gene TRBD1, 5 bases. This CDR3 contains 14 residues. CDR1 and CDR2 from the germline V gene are SGHRS and YFSETQ. V was shortened by 4 bases and J by 7 bases, with 18 bases between the two germline ends.